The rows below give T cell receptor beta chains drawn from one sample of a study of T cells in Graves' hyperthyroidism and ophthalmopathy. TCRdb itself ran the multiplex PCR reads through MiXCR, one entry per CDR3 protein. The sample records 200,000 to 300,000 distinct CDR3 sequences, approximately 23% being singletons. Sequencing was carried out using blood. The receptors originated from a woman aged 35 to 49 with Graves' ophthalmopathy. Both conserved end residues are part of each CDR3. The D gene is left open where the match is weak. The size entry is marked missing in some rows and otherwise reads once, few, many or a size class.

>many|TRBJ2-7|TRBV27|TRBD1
TGTGCCAGCAGTATCTCGGACAGGGGGACGGGCTACGAGCAGTACTTC
CASSISDRGTGYEQYF
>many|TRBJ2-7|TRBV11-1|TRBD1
TGTGCCAGCAGTCCCGGGACAGGGTCTAGCGGCCCTGAGGAGCAGTACTTC
CASSPGTGSSGPEEQYF
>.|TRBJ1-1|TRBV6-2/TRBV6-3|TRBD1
TGTGCCAGCAGTTTGGGACAGGGGGCTCCTCGTGCTTTCTTT
CASSLGQGAPRAFF
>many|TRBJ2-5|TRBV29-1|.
TGCAGCGTTCCGGACAGATACCGACAAGAGACCCAGTACTTC
CSVPDRYRQETQYF
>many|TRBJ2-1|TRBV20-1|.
TGCAGTGCAGCGAGCGATGTCCACTCCTACAATGAGCAGTTCTTC
CSAASDVHSYNEQFF
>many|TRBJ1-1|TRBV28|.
TGTGCCAGCAGCCCCAGCATCAGGACGAACACTGAAGCTTTCTTT
CASSPSIRTNTEAFF
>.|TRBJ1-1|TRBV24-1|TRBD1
TGTGCCACCAGTTTGGGGACAGACACTGAAGCTTTCTTT
CATSLGTDTEAFF
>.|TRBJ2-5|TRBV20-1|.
TGCAGTGCTAGAGATTCTTCGGTTTCGCAAGAGACCCAGTACTTC
CSARDSSVSQETQYF
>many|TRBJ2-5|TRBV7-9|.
TGTGCCAGCAGCTTACTCGGGGTAGAGACCCAGTACTTC
CASSLLGVETQYF
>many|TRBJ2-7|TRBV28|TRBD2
TGTGCCAGCAGCCTCTTGGCACTAGCGGGAATCAGCCACGAGCAGTACTTC
CASSLLALAGISHEQYF
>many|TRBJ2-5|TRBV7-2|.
TGTGCCAGCAGCCCCAGCGGGCTCTCGTCCCAGTACTTC
CASSPSGLSSQYF